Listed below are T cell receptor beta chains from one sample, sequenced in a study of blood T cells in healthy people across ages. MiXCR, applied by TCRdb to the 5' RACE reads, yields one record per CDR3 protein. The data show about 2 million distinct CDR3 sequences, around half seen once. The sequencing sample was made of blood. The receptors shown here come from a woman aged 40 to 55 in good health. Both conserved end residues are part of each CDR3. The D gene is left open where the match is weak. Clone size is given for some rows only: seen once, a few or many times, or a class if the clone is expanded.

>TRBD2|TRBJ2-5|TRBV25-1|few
CASSEFSTGLRETQYF
TGTGCCAGCAGTGAATTCTCGACGGGACTAAGAGAGACCCAGTACTTC
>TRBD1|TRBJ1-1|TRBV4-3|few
CASSSPGTGDTEAFF
TGCGCCAGCAGCTCTCCCGGGACAGGGGACACTGAAGCTTTCTTT
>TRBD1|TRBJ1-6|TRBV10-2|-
CASTGTGSPLHF
TGCGCCAGCACCGGGACAGGGTCACCCCTCCACTTT
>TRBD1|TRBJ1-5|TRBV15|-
CATSRDDREDQPQHF
TGTGCCACCAGCAGAGATGACAGGGAGGATCAGCCCCAGCATTTT
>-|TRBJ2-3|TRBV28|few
CASTPPGQPSTDTQYF
TGTGCCAGCACACCCCCGGGGCAGCCTAGCACAGATACGCAGTATTTT
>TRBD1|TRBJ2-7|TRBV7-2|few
CASSSTGQGPPYEQYF
TGTGCCAGCAGCTCAACGGGACAGGGCCCACCCTACGAGCAGTACTTC
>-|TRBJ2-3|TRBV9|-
CASSVTAGDPDTQYF
TGTGCCAGCAGCGTAACGGCAGGGGATCCAGATACGCAGTATTTT
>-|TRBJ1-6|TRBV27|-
CASSLTAQASPLHF
TGTGCCAGCAGTTTGACAGCCCAAGCGTCACCCCTCCACTTT
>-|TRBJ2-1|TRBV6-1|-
CASSEFLVIGAHNEQFF
TGTGCCAGCAGCGAATTTTTAGTTATAGGGGCCCACAATGAGCAGTTCTTC
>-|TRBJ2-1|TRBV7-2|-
CASSLVGGWYNEQFF
TGTGCCAGCAGCTTAGTAGGAGGTTGGTACAATGAGCAGTTCTTC
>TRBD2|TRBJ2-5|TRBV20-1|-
CSAWGGTISSYNEQYF
TGCAGTGCTTGGGGGGGGACTATCAGCTCCTACAATGAGCAGTACTTC
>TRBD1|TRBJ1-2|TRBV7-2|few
CASIWGGQGAFPYGYTF
TGTGCCAGCATCTGGGGGGGGCAGGGGGCTTTTCCCTATGGCTACACCTTC
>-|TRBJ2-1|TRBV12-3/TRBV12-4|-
CASSLRQDHEQFF
TGTGCCAGCAGTCTTAGACAGGACCATGAGCAGTTCTTC
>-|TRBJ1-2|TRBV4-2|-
CASSQAISGGLGYTF
TGTGCCAGCAGCCAAGCAATTTCCGGGGGACTTGGCTACACCTTC
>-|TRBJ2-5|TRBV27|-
CASKAHGLQETQYF
TGTGCCAGCAAGGCTCATGGGCTACAAGAGACCCAGTACTTC
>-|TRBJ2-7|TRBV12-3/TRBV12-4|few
CASSLHNNEQYF
TGTGCCAGCAGTTTACACAACAATGAGCAGTACTTC
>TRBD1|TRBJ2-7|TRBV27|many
CASSRGLGYEQYF
TGTGCCAGCTCAAGGGGGCTAGGGTACGAGCAGTACTTC
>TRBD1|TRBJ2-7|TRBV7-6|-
CASSLGRGQGAYEQYF
TGTGCCAGCAGCTTAGGTCGCGGACAGGGGGCCTACGAGCAGTACTTC
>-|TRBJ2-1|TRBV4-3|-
CASSQDGLGSNEQFF
TGCGCCAGCAGCCAAGACGGGTTGGGGTCGAATGAGCAGTTCTTC
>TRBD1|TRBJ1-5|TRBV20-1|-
CSASGDRGQPQHF
TGCAGTGCTAGTGGGGACAGGGGGCAGCCCCAGCATTTT
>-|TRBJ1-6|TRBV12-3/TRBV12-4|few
CASSFLSGRSSPLHF
TGTGCCAGCAGTTTTTTATCAGGCAGGAGTTCACCCCTCCACTTT
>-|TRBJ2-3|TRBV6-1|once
CASSHILPVASTDTQYF
TGTGCCAGCAGCCATATTCTCCCCGTCGCGAGCACAGATACGCAGTATTTT